This T cell receptor (beta chain) was captured in a study of cytomegalovirus exposure and HLA in healthy donors listed by TCRdb under 2017. Concerning the study at large: The 650 to 750 repertoires of the first cohort and the approximately 110 validation repertoires were produced on the same platform, according to a later analysis. The study combined high-throughput TCR immunosequencing, statistical association of individual TCRs with disease status, and machine learning to predict cytomegalovirus infection status. The aim of the study was to test whether cataloging public T cell receptors could identify signatures of past pathogen exposure. Besides the first cohort of 500 to 700 subjects, a separate validation cohort made up of 95 to 150 different subjects was used.

At the junction V is shortened by 3 bases and J by 5 bases; bases outside the gene matches: 6. The germline V gene encodes CDR1 LNHDA and CDR2 SQIVND (reference sequence). The CDR3 holds 14 amino acids from the cysteine to the phenylalanine. This entry keeps only the CDR3 DNA: 42 bases, framed from base 1. In the case of this clone: The antigen it recognizes is unknown. The sample holds no much larger clone one base away, and base qualities are not on file.

The library came from the immunoSEQ multiplex PCR assay. On the authors' methods: A statistical classification framework was built for diagnosing cytomegalovirus status from the catalog of TCR beta chain sequences. The table was pulled from immuneACCESS by TCRdb, which kept in-frame rearrangements only. Such tables lose some clones; where checked, under half of the loss comes from unresolved V genes, and the rest has no known cause. V, J and clone size are taken as reported in that table, and D and trimming were inferred from the DNA itself. In all, the sample holds about 130,000 clones, and roughly nine tenths of those were seen once. The ten largest clones add up to around 9% of the sample. The donors were included in the validation cohort of some 120 subjects, a group kept apart from the roughly 700-subject first cohort. Study-wide findings and limitations: Most TCR sequences were seen in very few donors, while some public TCRs were found in many individuals. In vitro tests confirmed that a few of the cytomegalovirus-associated TCR beta chains recognize cytomegalovirus antigens. It was suggested by the authors that the approach could potentially be generalized to other disease states and immunological phenotypes. All 120 or so repertoires were used to score co-occurrence in the validation cohort in a later analysis, because that analysis had no HLA typing for the cohort. In a later analysis, TCRs clustered in the first cohort were found to also tend to co-occur in the roughly 120 validation repertoires, with around 94% of cluster scores above 0. The study gave a list of 150 to 200 TCR beta chains associated with cytomegalovirus. The classifier was reported to diagnose cytomegalovirus status with high specificity and sensitivity in both the original cohort and the validation cohort.

Recombination joined TRBV19 with TRBJ1-1; a stretch of 7 junction bases matches TRBD1. This clonotype was sampled from a woman aged 18 to 35 in good health and CMV-seropositive. Sequences were obtained from PBMCs. The CDR3 protein is CASSMAGGLTEAFF. The nucleotide sequence reads TGTGCCAGTAGTATGGCAGGGGGATTAACTGAAGCTTTCTTT.